Below, 11 T cell receptor beta chains from the same sample are listed, as sequenced in a study of blood T cell repertoires in COVID-19. The protocol was immunoSEQ multiplex PCR, while the TCRdb copy is restricted to in-frame clones and leaves out a portion. This table has roughly 68,000 clones, nearly 90% appearing once. Sequenced input: peripheral blood. Receptors were obtained from a man aged 50 to 60 with acute or convalescent COVID-19.

The table lists this clone with a count of one. The J gene is TRBJ2-6, the V gene TRBV19; TRBD1 matches at 7 bases. Unmatched junction bases numbered 12, after V lost 7 bases and J lost 3 bases. Germline-derived CDR1 and CDR2 are LNHDA and SQIVND (reference sequence). The CDR3 sequence is 17 residues long. The CDR3 nucleotides read TGTGCCAGTACCACTCAACATGACAGGGTTGGGGCCAACGTCCTGACTTTC. Translated, it gives CASTTQHDRVGANVLTF.

This clone was observed once. This rearrangement joins TRBV5-8 to TRBJ2-5, with a possible D match to TRBD2 (5 bases). From germline, CDR1 is SGHTS and CDR2 YDEGEE. This CDR3 has 12 residues. Trimming took 0 bases from V and 5 from J, leaving 5 bases between them. CDR3 protein: CASSLGRETQYF. DNA of the CDR3: TGTGCCAGCAGCTTGGGGAGGGAGACCCAGTACTTC.

The chain links TRBV9 to TRBJ2-1; 10 bases are a match to TRBD2. Germline-derived CDR1 and CDR2 are SGDLS and YYNGEE. This CDR3 is 15 amino acids long. With V trimmed by 0 bases and J by 9 bases, 6 bases remained unmatched. In DNA form, the CDR3 reads TGTGCCAGCAGCGTAGAACCTAGCGGGGGTTCTGAGCAGTTCTTC. Translation: CASSVEPSGGSEQFF.

This rearrangement joins TRBV19 to TRBJ1-2; 7 bases agree with TRBD1. V shed 5 bases, J shed 0 bases, and the junction held 9 bases outside the gene matches. This CDR3 contains 16 residues. Germline V CDR1 and CDR2: LNHDA, SQIVND (reference sequence). The CDR3 region is CASSLTGTATNYGYTF. In DNA form, the CDR3 reads TGTGCCAGTAGTCTCACCGGGACAGCCACTAACTATGGCTACACCTTC.

The chain links TRBV30 to TRBJ1-2, with D possibly TRBD1 on 5 matching bases. The CDR3 totals 13 residues. V was trimmed by 1 base and J by 4 bases, leaving 10 bases between them. Germline CDR1 GTSNPN, CDR2 SVGIG (reference sequence). Written as DNA, the CDR3 is TGTGCCTGGAGTGATTTGCAGGGCTATGGCTACACCTTC. It encodes CAWSDLQGYGYTF.

This chain links TRBV23-1 with TRBJ2-1; 7 nucleotides align to TRBD1. Being an ORF, TRBV23-1 has a function that is uncertain. The CDR3 length is 17 residues. V lost 0 bases, J lost 5 bases, and 10 bases stayed unmatched. The CDR3 bases are TGCGCCAGCAGTCAATCGAGGGCACGGGACAGAGACAATGAGCAGTTCTTC. It specifies CASSQSRARDRDNEQFF.

This sequence joins TRBV11-2 and TRBJ2-1, with 9 bases aligning to TRBD2. Germline V CDR1 and CDR2: SGHAT, FQNNGV. This CDR3 contains 15 residues. V trimming: 3 bases; J trimming: 7 bases; junction bases outside the gene matches: 7. CDR3 amino acids: CASSFPSGGKNEQFF. DNA of the CDR3: TGTGCCAGCAGCTTCCCCAGCGGGGGGAAGAATGAGCAGTTCTTC.

V gene TRBV5-1 combines with J gene TRBJ1-2, with D perhaps TRBD1 (6 bases). Per germline, CDR1 SGHRS and CDR2 YFSETQ. This CDR3 contains 13 residues. V lost 3 bases to trimming and J lost 2 bases, with 8 bases between them. The CDR3, as DNA: TGCGCCAGCAGCTCGCAGGGGAACTATGGCTACACCTTC. It translates to CASSSQGNYGYTF.

This chain joins TRBV10-3 and TRBJ2-7; D not resolved. CDR3 length: 13 amino acids. With 2 bases removed from V and 9 bases from J, the gap between germline ends came to 14 bases. In germline, CDR1 is ENHRY, CDR2 SYGVKD. DNA for the CDR3: TGTGCCATCAGTGAGGGTCCACTGCCTTCGCAGTACTTC. Translated: CAISEGPLPSQYF.

The CDR3 DNA is TGTGCCAGTACCCAATACCTCGGGGGGGCAGTCGGGGAGCTGTTTTTT. Its protein is CASTQYLGGAVGELFF. This rearrangement joins TRBV19 to TRBJ2-2; 8 bases line up with TRBD2. V dropped 7 bases and J dropped 7; count of bases not matched to a gene: 14. The CDR3 runs to 16 residues. Germline CDR1 is LNHDA and CDR2 is SQIVND (reference sequence).

V is TRBV9 and J is TRBJ1-2; D possibly corresponds to TRBD1 (5 bases). Germline V gives CDR1 SGDLS, CDR2 YYNGEE. V lost 2 bases and J 8 bases, leaving 19 bases between the germline ends. The CDR3 extends over 15 amino acids. The CDR3 DNA reads TGTGCCAGCAGCGTTAATAATGGGGGGAGTTACGGCTACACCTTC. Residues: CASSVNNGGSYGYTF.